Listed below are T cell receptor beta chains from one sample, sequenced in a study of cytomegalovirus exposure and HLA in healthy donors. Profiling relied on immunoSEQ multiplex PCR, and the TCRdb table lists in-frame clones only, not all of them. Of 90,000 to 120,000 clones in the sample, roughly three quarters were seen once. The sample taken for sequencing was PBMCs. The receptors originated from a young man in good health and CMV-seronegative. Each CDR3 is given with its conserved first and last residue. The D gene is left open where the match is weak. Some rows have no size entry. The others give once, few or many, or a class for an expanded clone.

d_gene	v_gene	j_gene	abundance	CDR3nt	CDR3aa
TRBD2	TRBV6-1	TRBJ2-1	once	TGTGCCAGCAGTGACTTAGCGGGGACCGGAAGCAATGAGCAGTTCTTC	CASSDLAGTGSNEQFF
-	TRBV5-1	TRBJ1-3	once	TGCGCCAGCAGCTTGACAGGGTCTGGAAACACCATATATTTT	CASSLTGSGNTIYF
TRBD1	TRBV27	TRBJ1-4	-	TGTGCCAGCAGTCCACTACAGGGGGGGGGTGAAAAACTGTTTTTT	CASSPLQGGGEKLFF
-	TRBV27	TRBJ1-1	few	TGTGCCAGCAGTTTATTATCCACAGGTATGAACACTGAAGCTTTCTTT	CASSLLSTGMNTEAFF
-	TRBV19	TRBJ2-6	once	TGTGCCAGTAGCCGGGACAACCTGAACTCTGGGGCCAACGTCCTGACTTTC	CASSRDNLNSGANVLTF
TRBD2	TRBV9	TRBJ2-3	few	TGTGCCAGCAGCGTAGGTAGCGGGGGCACAGATACGCAGTATTTT	CASSVGSGGTDTQYF
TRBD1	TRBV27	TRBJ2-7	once	TGTGCCAGCAGTTCCTACGGGACAGTAAGCTACGAGCAGTACTTC	CASSSYGTVSYEQYF
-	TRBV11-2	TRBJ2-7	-	TGTGCCAGCAATCAGGGGAGCCTTTACGAGCAGTACTTC	CASNQGSLYEQYF
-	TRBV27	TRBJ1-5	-	TGTGCCAGCAGTTTAACGCCGACGCCGGGGTTAAATCAGCCCCAGCATTTT	CASSLTPTPGLNQPQHF
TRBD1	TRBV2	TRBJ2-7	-	TGTGCCAGCAGGAGGACAGGGAGCTCCTACGAGCAGTACTTC	CASRRTGSSYEQYF
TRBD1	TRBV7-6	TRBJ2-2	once	TGTGCCAGCAGCGCGAGACAGGGGGGGAACACCGGGGAGCTGTTTTTT	CASSARQGGNTGELFF
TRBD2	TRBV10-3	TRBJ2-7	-	TGTGCCATCAGTGAGTCGACGCGGGGGATCTACGAGCAGTACTTC	CAISESTRGIYEQYF
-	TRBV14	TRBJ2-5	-	TGTGCCAGCAGCCCCCAGGGGGGACAGTTGAAGACCCAGTACTTC	CASSPQGGQLKTQYF
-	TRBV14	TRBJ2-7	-	TGTGCCAGCAGCCATAGCGGCTACGAGCAGTACTTC	CASSHSGYEQYF
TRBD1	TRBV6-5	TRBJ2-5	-	TGTGCCAGCAGTTCGTACGCAGGGGGAGAGACCCAGTACTTC	CASSSYAGGETQYF
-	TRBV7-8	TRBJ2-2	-	TGTGCCAGCAGCCGTTTTTTATTTGGCGGGGGCCGGGGCACCGGGGAGCTGTTTTTT	CASSRFLFGGGRGTGELFF